This T cell receptor (beta chain) emerged from a study of blood T cell repertoires in COVID-19. The ends were cut back, 4 bases at V and 5 bases at J, with 11 bases in the middle. The CDR3 has 13 residues. Methods used by the authors: Amplification with reference gene primers provided the estimates of nucleated cell counts. Some clones are missing from TCRdb's copy, which holds only in-frame ones; the method was immunoSEQ multiplex PCR. V and J calls and clone size follow that table, whereas D and trimming were derived from the DNA. The sample gives over 150,000 clones, approximately 84% of which show up once; 7.5% to 8.5% is in the top ten.

Material for sequencing was peripheral blood. The chain recombines TRBV12-3 or TRBV12-4 with TRBJ1-1; D is unresolved. This sequence originates from a woman in her sixties or seventies with COVID-19, enrolled during active disease. The CDR3 region has the DNA TGTGCCAGCAGTTCACTTGCAGGAACTGAAGCTTTCTTT. Translating it yields CASSSLAGTEAFF.